These 32 T cell receptor beta chains originate from one sample sequenced in a study of blood T cell repertoires in COVID-19. Here immunoSEQ multiplex PCR was the method, and the copy in TCRdb shows in-frame clones only, minus some. The sample records approximately 250,000 clones, 80% to 85% being singletons. Source material: peripheral blood. The source of these receptors is a woman aged 40 to 49 who had recovered from COVID-19.

This chain connects TRBV24-1 to TRBJ1-2; tentatively, D is TRBD1 (6 bases). The germline V and J ends were trimmed by 5 bases and 7 bases, with 19 bases remaining between them. Germline V gives CDR1 KGHDR, CDR2 SFDVKD. This CDR3 has 15 residues. The CDR3 sequence is CATSGSGQQSGGYTF. CDR3 nucleotide sequence: TGTGCCACCAGTGGGTCAGGACAGCAGTCGGGTGGCTACACCTTC.

The chain recombines TRBV2 with TRBJ2-4; D is perhaps TRBD2 (6 bases). Per the germline V gene, CDR1 is SNHLY and CDR2 is FYNNEI. Deletions cut 6 bases from V and 6 bases from J, with 15 bases between. The CDR3 has 14 residues. The CDR3 nucleotides read TGTGCCAGCAGGGGGCTCGGCGGGGCAAACATTCAGTACTTC. This gives the protein CASRGLGGANIQYF.

The V call is TRBV7-9, the J call TRBJ1-2, with a possible D match to TRBD1 (5 bases). The germline CDR1 and CDR2 sequences are SEHNR and FQNEAQ (reference sequence). The V end lost 3 bases, the J end lost 3 bases, and 17 bases lay between the germline ends. The CDR3 has 16 amino acids. This chain's CDR3 is CASSLTASIRYYGYTF. The CDR3, as DNA: TGTGCCAGCAGCTTGACAGCCAGTATACGTTACTATGGCTACACCTTC.

The chain couples TRBV5-1 to TRBJ1-1, with 9 bases matching TRBD1. This CDR3 has 14 amino acids. From germline, CDR1 is SGHRS and CDR2 YFSETQ. Losses at the gene ends were 4 bases for V and 4 bases for J; bases not matched to a gene: 5. The CDR3 nucleotides are TGCGCCAGCAGCACACAGGGGGCTTCCACTGAAGCTTTCTTT. Translating it yields CASSTQGASTEAFF.

The V call is TRBV25-1, the J call TRBJ2-7; TRBD1 is a possible D gene (6 bases). The CDR3 length is 14 residues. V was trimmed by 8 bases and J by 1 base, leaving 15 bases between them. Germline V CDR1 and CDR2: MGHDK, SYGVNS. As DNA, the CDR3 is TGTGCCAGCTCCAGGACAGCGTCATCCTACGAGCAGTACTTC. Translating it yields CASSRTASSYEQYF.

The chain links TRBV19 to TRBJ2-5, with 8 bases matching TRBD1. Germline trimming cut 6 bases from V and 5 bases from J; bases unmatched to any gene: 5. Germline-derived CDR1 and CDR2 are LNHDA and SQIVND (reference sequence). The CDR3 contains 13 residues. Written as DNA, the CDR3 is TGTGCCAGTAGCGATAACAGGGGGGAGACCCAGTACTTC. Translating gives CASSDNRGETQYF.

The rearrangement joins TRBV6-6 to TRBJ2-7; the match to TRBD1 covers 8 bases. This CDR3 spans 16 amino acids. The germline V gene encodes CDR1 MNHNY and CDR2 SVGAGI (reference sequence). V shed 10 bases, J shed 2 bases, and the junction held 16 bases outside the gene matches. Written as DNA, the CDR3 is TGTGCCACCAGCGGCCTACCGGGACAGGTAACCTACGAGCAGTACTTC. Its protein product is CATSGLPGQVTYEQYF.

This sequence joins TRBV10-3 and TRBJ2-7, with D possibly being TRBD2 (7 bases). Germline V CDR1 and CDR2: ENHRY, SYGVKD. The CDR3 loop spans 15 amino acids. V dropped 10 bases and J dropped 0 bases, with 19 bases sitting between them. This CDR3 reads CATATGRASSYEQYF. The CDR3, as DNA: TGTGCCACCGCCACAGGGAGGGCAAGCTCCTACGAGCAGTACTTC.

V gene TRBV3-1 (or the pseudogene TRBV3-2) combines with J gene TRBJ2-7; no firm D call. There are 15 residues in the CDR3. CDR1 and CDR2 (germline): LGHDT, YNNKEL (reference sequence). The V end lost 1 base, the J end lost 1 base, and 11 bases lay between the germline ends. The CDR3 DNA reads as TGTGCCAGCAGCCAAGGATCAGATCATTCCTACGAGCAGTACTTC. Translating it yields CASSQGSDHSYEQYF.

The CDR3 loop is CASSLGSGVTGELFF. The CDR3 DNA reads TGTGCCAGCAGCTTAGGTAGCGGGGTCACCGGGGAGCTGTTTTTT. The V call is TRBV5-4, the J call TRBJ2-2, with 8 bases lining up with TRBD2. The CDR3 totals 15 residues. V trimming: 2 bases; J trimming: 4 bases; junction bases outside the gene matches: 4. Germline V gene lookup returns CDR1 SGHNT and CDR2 YYREEE (reference sequence).

The chain employs TRBV29-1 and TRBJ1-2; no firm D call. The CDR3 is made up of 12 amino acids. Germline-derived CDR1 and CDR2 are SQVTM and ANQGSEA. V was trimmed by 1 base and J by 10 bases, leaving 13 bases between them. This CDR3 is CSVEGGAAYYTF. The DNA of the CDR3 is TGCAGCGTTGAAGGGGGAGCGGCCTACTACACCTTC.

The V and J genes are TRBV7-9 and TRBJ2-1; TRBD2 might be the D (7 bases). V was trimmed by 4 bases and J by 7 bases, leaving 17 bases between them. Germline loops: CDR1 SEHNR, CDR2 FQNEAQ (reference sequence). The CDR3 is 15 amino acids. DNA for the CDR3: TGTGCCAGCAGCTACGGGGGGCCACCTTTAAATGAGCAGTTCTTC. Translated, it gives CASSYGGPPLNEQFF.

This clone was picked up one time. The chain is built from TRBV28 and TRBJ1-6; 7 nucleotides agree with TRBD1. V was clipped by 10 bases and J by 7 bases; unmatched bases: 10. The germline CDR1 and CDR2 sequences are MDHEN and SYDVKM. This CDR3 comprises 14 residues. The DNA of the CDR3 is TGTGCCACTAACTCCGGGACAGAGAATTCACCCCTCCACTTT. This sequence encodes CATNSGTENSPLHF.

The chain employs TRBV15 and TRBJ1-1; 9 nucleotides match TRBD1. Germline trimming cut 3 bases from V and 1 base from J; bases unmatched to any gene: 3. The CDR3 runs 15 residues. The germline V gene encodes CDR1 LNHNV and CDR2 YYDKDF (reference sequence). CDR3 protein: CATSRRGQGNTEAFF. In nucleotides, the CDR3 is TGTGCCACCAGCAGGCGGGGACAGGGGAACACTGAAGCTTTCTTT.

The V gene is TRBV6-2 or TRBV6-3, the J gene TRBJ2-3; a possible D gene is TRBD2 (6 bases). The germline V gene encodes CDR1 MNHEY and CDR2 SVGEGT. This CDR3 is 15 amino acids long. The V gene lost 3 bases and the J gene lost 2 bases, with 12 bases spanning the gap. The CDR3 coding sequence is TGTGCCAGCAGTTATCAGGAGGGGATCACAGATACGCAGTATTTT. This translates into CASSYQEGITDTQYF.

This clone has ten or more counts. As DNA, the CDR3 is TGTGCCAGCAGCAATACCGGGACAGGGATCGAGCAGTACTTC. Encoded protein: CASSNTGTGIEQYF. This rearrangement joins TRBV4-2 to TRBJ2-7; TRBD1 matches 9 bases. Germline CDR1 LGHNA, CDR2 YNFKEQ. The CDR3 totals 14 residues. V shed 5 bases and J 6 bases; nucleotides not matched to a gene: 8.

The gene calls are TRBV10-3 and TRBJ2-5, with D possibly TRBD1 on 6 matching bases. The CDR3 contains 17 residues. Trimming left V 2 bases short and J 2 bases short, with 18 bases between. Germline lookup yields CDR1 ENHRY and CDR2 SYGVKD. CDR3 amino acids: CAISELTPGQPQETQYF. The CDR3 DNA follows: TGTGCCATCAGTGAGCTAACCCCCGGACAGCCTCAAGAGACCCAGTACTTC.

This chain joins TRBV2 and TRBJ2-3; 9 nucleotides line up with TRBD1. CDR1 SNHLY and CDR2 FYNNEI come from the germline V gene. This CDR3 contains 15 residues. V was pared by 7 bases and J by 0 bases, with 5 bases of the junction left unmatched. CDR3 sequence (DNA): TGTGCCAGCATCCGGACAGGGGCGAGCACAGATACGCAGTATTTT. Protein: CASIRTGASTDTQYF.

The chain is built from TRBV6-5 and TRBJ1-1; a possible D gene is TRBD1 (6 bases). This CDR3 contains 14 residues. V lost 6 bases to trimming and J lost 6 bases, with 17 bases between them. Germline V gene sequence: CDR1 MNHEY, CDR2 SVGAGI. CDR3: CASRGGQFLSEAFF. The DNA of the CDR3 is TGTGCCAGCAGGGGCGGACAGTTTTTGTCTGAAGCTTTCTTT.

The V gene is TRBV5-1, the J gene TRBJ2-2, with 10 bases matching TRBD1. CDR1 and CDR2 (germline): SGHRS, YFSETQ. Trimming at V came to 4 bases and at J to 2 bases, leaving 5 bases not matched to a gene. The CDR3 spans 16 residues. The CDR3 region has the DNA TGCGCCAGCAGCCCAGGACAGGGGGGTAACACCGGGGAGCTGTTTTTT. Protein: CASSPGQGGNTGELFF. The whole variable domain, filled in from reference TRBV5-1 and TRBJ2-2, reads KAGVTQTPRYLIKTRGQQVTLSCSPISGHRSVSWYQQTPGQGLQFLFEYFSETQRNKGNFPGRFSGRQFSNSRSEMNVSTLELGDSALYLCASSPGQGGNTGELFFGEGSRLTVL.

Written as DNA, the CDR3 is TGTGCCAGTAGTATTTCGGGGGGCTCAGATACGCAGTATTTT. The encoded protein is CASSISGGSDTQYF. The genes are TRBV19 and TRBJ2-3; a weak D match, TRBD2 (7 bases). Per the germline V gene, CDR1 is LNHDA and CDR2 is SQIVND (reference sequence). The CDR3 covers 14 residues. V was cut by 3 bases and J by 4 bases, with 11 bases left in between.

The chain combines TRBV3-1 (or the pseudogene TRBV3-2) with TRBJ1-6, with 10 positions matching TRBD1. After removal of 4 bases from V and 8 bases from J, the junction contained 2 bases not matched to a gene. The CDR3 extends over 14 amino acids. Germline CDR1 reads LGHDT; CDR2 reads YNNKEL (reference sequence). The CDR3 nucleotides read TGTGCCAGCAGCCTCGGGACAGGGGATTCACCCCTCCACTTT. Its translation is CASSLGTGDSPLHF.

CDR3 coding DNA: TGTGCCAGCTCACCATCTAGCGGGGGGGTCTCAGATACGCAGTATTTT. This sequence encodes CASSPSSGGVSDTQYF. The rearrangement uses TRBV18 and TRBJ2-3; TRBD2 agrees at 12 bases. The CDR3 is 16 amino acids. Germline V gene data show CDR1 as KGHSH and CDR2 as LQKENI. The V gene end was trimmed by 2 bases and the J gene end by 4 bases; junction bases not matched to a gene: 4.

V is TRBV24-1 and J is TRBJ1-2, with TRBD1 matching over 7 bases. The junction had 3 bases not matched to a gene; V was cut back by 1 base and J by 8 bases. In germline, CDR1 is KGHDR, CDR2 SFDVKD. The CDR3 has 13 residues. The CDR3 nucleotides read TGTGCCACCAGTGATTTTAGAGGGGGCGGCTACACCTTC. Translating it yields CATSDFRGGGYTF.

The rearrangement uses TRBV7-6 and TRBJ2-1, with 9 nucleotides matching TRBD2. The CDR3 is 16 amino acids. Trimming at V came to 0 bases and at J to 7 bases, leaving 7 bases not matched to a gene. In germline, CDR1 is SGHVS, CDR2 FNYEAQ. Written as DNA, the CDR3 is TGTGCCAGCAGCTTAGCGAGCGGGGGGTGGGAAAATGAGCAGTTCTTC. Translating it yields CASSLASGGWENEQFF.

The rearrangement links TRBV28 to TRBJ1-3, with no clear D. Germline V CDR1 and CDR2: MDHEN, SYDVKM. The CDR3 has 15 amino acids. Trimming pared 1 base from V and 0 bases from J, leaving 7 bases between. DNA of the CDR3: TGTGCCAGCAGTTTATCTGAGATCTCTGGAAACACCATATATTTT. Protein product: CASSLSEISGNTIYF.

J is TRBJ1-1 and V is TRBV20-1, with D hard to call. In germline, CDR1 is DFQATT, CDR2 SNEGSKA (reference sequence). V lost 6 bases to trimming and J lost 2 bases, with 7 bases between them. The CDR3 spans 11 residues. CDR3: CSAEGNTEAFF. The CDR3 nucleotides read TGCAGTGCCGAGGGAAACACTGAAGCTTTCTTT.

The V gene is TRBV7-9, the J gene TRBJ1-2; 9 bases fit TRBD1. CDR1 and CDR2 (germline): SEHNR, FQNEAQ (reference sequence). Unmatched junction bases numbered 1, after V lost 1 base and J lost 7 bases. This CDR3 has 13 amino acids. CDR3 in DNA: TGTGCCAGCAGCTTAGAACAGGGGGCTGGCTACACCTTC. This translates into CASSLEQGAGYTF.

This chain links TRBV5-1 with TRBJ1-2; 8 bases match TRBD1. The CDR3 extends over 13 amino acids. Germline trimming cut 4 bases from V and 8 bases from J; bases unmatched to any gene: 7. Germline CDR1 is SGHRS and CDR2 is YFSETQ. The CDR3 region is CASSPDRVLGYTF. The CDR3, as DNA: TGCGCCAGCAGCCCGGACAGGGTTCTAGGCTACACCTTC.

The chain links TRBV5-1 to TRBJ2-3; the match to TRBD1 covers 8 bases. Trimming at V came to 2 bases and at J to 4 bases, leaving 3 bases not matched to a gene. This CDR3 comprises 14 residues. Germline lookup yields CDR1 SGHRS and CDR2 YFSETQ. The CDR3 DNA reads as TGCGCCAGCAGCTTCCGGACAGGGCCAGATACGCAGTATTTT. Its protein product is CASSFRTGPDTQYF.

The V and J genes are TRBV7-6 and TRBJ2-3, with D unresolved. The CDR3 sequence is 17 residues long. V gave up 1 base and J gave up 2 bases, with 16 bases separating them. The germline gives CDR1 SGHVS, CDR2 FNYEAQ. In nucleotides, the CDR3 is TGTGCCAGCAGCTTAGGATTCGACATAGGTTTCACAGATACGCAGTATTTT. The encoded protein is CASSLGFDIGFTDTQYF.

The chain combines TRBV27 with TRBJ1-1; D is possibly TRBD1 (5 bases). The CDR3 length is 14 residues. Germline CDR1 MNHEY, CDR2 SMNVEV (reference sequence). V was trimmed by 6 bases and J by 6 bases, leaving 17 bases between them. The CDR3 protein is CASRGRGRGAEAFF. In nucleotides, the CDR3 is TGTGCCAGCAGAGGTAGGGGTCGAGGTGCTGAAGCTTTCTTT.